The 29 T cell receptor beta chains given below trace back to one sample, sequenced in a study of blood T cell repertoires in COVID-19. Libraries were prepared by immunoSEQ multiplex PCR; TCRdb keeps only in-frame clonotypes and omits some of them. The sample holds 250,000 to 350,000 clones, more than 90% seen once. The sample comprised PBMCs or T cells enriched from blood (not recorded which). These receptors all come from a woman under 40 who had recovered from COVID-19.

The DNA of the CDR3 is TGTGCCAGCAGTGTGCGGAGGGCCGAGAACACCGGGGAGCTGTTTTTT. Protein: CASSVRRAENTGELFF. The V and J genes are TRBV2 and TRBJ2-2; D might be TRBD2 (6 bases). V lost 4 bases, J lost 1 base, and 13 bases lay in between. Germline V gene data show CDR1 as SNHLY and CDR2 as FYNNEI. This CDR3 spans 16 amino acids.

The chain combines TRBV5-6 with TRBJ2-3; 8 bases fit TRBD1. Trimming at V came to 1 base and at J to 4 bases, leaving 2 bases not matched to a gene. The germline V gene encodes CDR1 SGHDT and CDR2 YYEEEE. The CDR3 runs 14 residues. The CDR3 nucleotides are TGTGCCAGCAGCTTGAACAGGGGGGCAGATACGCAGTATTTT. This translates into CASSLNRGADTQYF.

This clone occurred a few times. The gene calls are TRBV19 and TRBJ2-7, with a weak D call TRBD1 (5 bases). The V and J ends lost 2 bases and 4 bases respectively, with 12 bases between them. CDR3 size: 14 residues. Germline assignment: CDR1 LNHDA and CDR2 SQIVND (reference sequence). The CDR3 protein is CASSIPAQGYEQYF. The CDR3 nucleotides are TGTGCCAGTAGTATACCGGCTCAGGGTTACGAGCAGTACTTC.

This chain links TRBV28 with TRBJ1-6; tentative D call: TRBD1 (6 bases). The CDR3 length is 14 residues. Germline V gene data show CDR1 as MDHEN and CDR2 as SYDVKM. Trimming removed 8 bases at V and 10 bases at J, with 18 bases between. The CDR3 spells CASGLGDIYSPLHF. CDR3 coding DNA: TGTGCCAGCGGATTGGGGGACATATACTCACCCCTCCACTTT.

This chain uses TRBV18 with TRBJ2-7; 14 bases fit TRBD2. Germline CDR1 KGHSH, CDR2 LQKENI. This CDR3 has 16 residues. Losses at the gene ends were 3 bases for V and 3 bases for J; bases not matched to a gene: 4. DNA of the CDR3: TGTGCCAGCTCACCCTCCGGGACTAGCGGGAGCTACGAGCAGTACTTC. Amino acid sequence: CASSPSGTSGSYEQYF. Supplemented by reference TRBV18 and TRBJ2-7, the full variable domain reads NAGVMQNPRHLVRRRGQEARLRCSPMKGHSHVYWYRQLPEEGLKFMVYLQKENIIDESGMPKERFSAEFPKEGPSILRIQQVVRGDSAAYFCASSPSGTSGSYEQYFGPGTRLTVT.

The chain employs TRBV5-1 and TRBJ2-5, with TRBD2 as a possible D gene (6 bases). V lost 9 bases and J lost 4, with 25 bases in between. The CDR3 is made up of 16 amino acids. The germline V gene encodes CDR1 SGHRS and CDR2 YFSETQ. CDR3 coding DNA: TGCGCCACGAAATCCTCCTCGACTAGTCCAGCAGAGACCCAGTACTTC. It specifies CATKSSSTSPAETQYF.

CDR3 region: CASSQEGLAGGPGYNEQFF. The CDR3 DNA follows: TGCGCCAGCAGCCAAGAAGGACTAGCGGGAGGGCCTGGCTACAATGAGCAGTTCTTC. The V gene is TRBV4-3, the J gene TRBJ2-1; 15 nucleotides line up with TRBD2. The CDR3 is made up of 19 amino acids. Germline loops: CDR1 LGHNA, CDR2 YSLEER. Unmatched junction bases numbered 6, after V lost 0 bases and J lost 3 bases.

The chain recombines TRBV9 with TRBJ2-3, with D possibly matching TRBD2 (5 bases). Per the germline V gene, CDR1 is SGDLS and CDR2 is YYNGEE. V lost 0 bases and J 12 bases, leaving 20 bases between the germline ends. The CDR3 sequence is 15 residues long. In nucleotides, the CDR3 is TGTGCCAGCAGCGTAGCCGGGTTCCCTAGTGAGGGCCAGTATTTT. Its translation is CASSVAGFPSEGQYF.

The gene calls are TRBV3-1 (or the pseudogene TRBV3-2) and TRBJ2-2; unclear D gene. Germline V lookup: CDR1 LGHDT, CDR2 YNNKEL (reference sequence). V was shortened by 7 bases and J by 3 bases, with 3 bases between the two germline ends. The CDR3 runs 11 residues. In DNA, the CDR3 is TGTGCCAGCACCTACACCGGGGAGCTGTTTTTT. Translated, it gives CASTYTGELFF.

This sequence joins TRBV4-1 and TRBJ2-7; TRBD1 matches 7 bases. This CDR3 is 15 amino acids long. Losses at the gene ends were 1 base for V and 0 bases for J; bases not matched to a gene: 3. CDR1 and CDR2 (germline): MGHRA, YSYEKL. The CDR3 sequence is CASSQVRDSSYEQYF. The CDR3 region has the DNA TGCGCCAGCAGCCAAGTCAGGGACAGCTCCTACGAGCAGTACTTC.

The chain couples TRBV5-4 to TRBJ2-1; TRBD2 aligns across 7 bases. The CDR3 runs to 14 residues. Germline V gives CDR1 SGHNT, CDR2 YYREEE (reference sequence). Trimming removed 4 bases from V and 10 bases from J; junction bases left unmatched: 11. This CDR3 reads CASSPRDLAEEQFF. DNA of the CDR3: TGTGCCAGCAGCCCGCGCGATCTAGCGGAAGAGCAGTTCTTC. Combining the CDR3 with reference TRBV5-4 and TRBJ2-1 gives the whole variable domain ETGVTQSPTHLIKTRGQQVTLRCSSQSGHNTVSWYQQALGQGPQFIFQYYREEENGRGNFPPRFSGLQFPNYSSELNVNALELDDSALYLCASSPRDLAEEQFFGPGTRLTVL.

The chain joins TRBV7-8 to TRBJ1-2; 7 bases line up with TRBD1. CDR3 length: 16 amino acids. Germline V gene sequence: CDR1 SGHVS, CDR2 FQNEAQ. The V gene end was trimmed by 5 bases and the J gene end by 1 base; junction bases not matched to a gene: 10. The CDR3 loop reads CASSRNRGQFNYGYTF. CDR3 nucleotides: TGTGCCAGCAGCCGTAACAGGGGACAGTTTAACTATGGCTACACCTTC.

V and J are TRBV20-1 and TRBJ1-1, with 9 bases fitting TRBD1. The germline V gene has CDR1 DFQATT and CDR2 SNEGSKA (reference sequence). The length of the CDR3 is 15 residues. Trimming took 3 bases from V and 1 from J; bases not matched to a gene: 6. The CDR3 sequence is CSASVPGQGNTEAFF. The CDR3 DNA reads TGCAGTGCTAGTGTCCCGGGACAGGGGAACACTGAAGCTTTCTTT.

This clone was seen just once. As DNA, the CDR3 is TGTGCCAGCCAGGGTACAGGGGGGAAGTACTTC. Residues: CASQGTGGKYF. This chain links TRBV4-2 with TRBJ2-7; 8 bases align to TRBD1. The V segment lost 8 bases and the J segment 11 bases; nucleotides outside the gene matches: 8. Germline values: CDR1 LGHNA, CDR2 YNFKEQ. CDR3 size: 11 residues.

V and J are TRBV7-9 and TRBJ2-5, with D perhaps matching TRBD1 (6 bases). Trimming took 6 bases from V and 1 from J, leaving 12 bases between them. The CDR3 length is 14 residues. From germline, CDR1 is SEHNR and CDR2 FQNEAQ (reference sequence). The CDR3 bases are TGTGCCAGCAGGCTACAGGGTTCCCAAGAGACCCAGTACTTC. It specifies CASRLQGSQETQYF.

J is TRBJ2-3 and V is TRBV5-8; 7 nucleotides line up with TRBD2. The CDR3 contains 16 residues. Germline trimming cut 4 bases from V and 2 bases from J; bases unmatched to any gene: 10. Germline V lookup: CDR1 SGHTS, CDR2 YDEGEE. The CDR3 nucleotides read TGTGCCAGCAGCCCCGGGTTTGCGGGAGACACAGATACGCAGTATTTT. Encoded protein: CASSPGFAGDTDTQYF.

This sequence joins TRBV9 and TRBJ2-2, with 9 bases fitting TRBD2. The CDR3 totals 16 residues. Germline values: CDR1 SGDLS, CDR2 YYNGEE. Trimming removed 3 bases from V and 0 bases from J; junction bases left unmatched: 3. CDR3 bases: TGTGCCAGCAGCGGCCGACTAGCGGCGAACACCGGGGAGCTGTTTTTT. It yields the protein CASSGRLAANTGELFF.

V usage is TRBV6-5 and J usage is TRBJ2-5; D gene ambiguous. The CDR3 runs 14 residues. Germline V gives CDR1 MNHEY, CDR2 SVGAGI. V shed 2 bases and J shed 5 bases, with 12 bases lying between them. The CDR3 spells CASSYTTVRETQYF. The DNA for the CDR3 is TGTGCCAGCAGTTACACGACTGTTCGGGAGACCCAGTACTTC.

The chain has TRBV7-9 and TRBJ1-2, with 8 bases identical to TRBD1. Trimming at V came to 5 bases and at J to 4 bases, leaving 3 bases not matched to a gene. Germline V gene data show CDR1 as SEHNR and CDR2 as FQNEAQ (reference sequence). The CDR3 length is 13 residues. CDR3 DNA sequence: TGTGCCAGCAGCCGGACAGGGATCTATGGCTACACCTTC. Its translation is CASSRTGIYGYTF.

This clone came up once. V usage is TRBV18 and J usage is TRBJ2-4; D is perhaps TRBD1 (6 bases). CDR1 is KGHSH and CDR2 is LQKENI in the germline V gene. V lost 0 bases and J 5 bases, leaving 11 bases between the germline ends. This CDR3 contains 15 residues. The CDR3 loop is CASSPPAGTQNIQYF. In DNA form, the CDR3 reads TGTGCCAGCTCACCACCGGCAGGGACACAAAACATTCAGTACTTC.

V usage is TRBV6-5 and J usage is TRBJ1-6; no reliable D call. The length of the CDR3 is 14 residues. The ends were cut back, 6 bases at V and 8 bases at J, with 14 bases in the middle. The germline V gene encodes CDR1 MNHEY and CDR2 SVGAGI. The CDR3 loop reads CASSEGSGYSPLHF. CDR3 sequence (DNA): TGTGCCAGCAGCGAGGGTTCAGGTTATTCACCCCTCCACTTT.

This clone was detected once. The chain employs TRBV11-2 and TRBJ2-5; perhaps TRBD1 as D (6 bases). V was pared by 5 bases and J by 5 bases, with 9 bases between. The CDR3 loop spans 12 amino acids. Germline CDR1 is SGHAT and CDR2 is FQNNGV. The CDR3 sequence: CASSTGLETQYF. The CDR3 DNA follows: TGTGCCAGCAGCACAGGGCTGGAGACCCAGTACTTC.

V gene TRBV10-1 combines with J gene TRBJ2-5; 8 bases are a match to TRBD2. The CDR3 totals 17 residues. CDR1 is WNHNN, CDR2 SYGVQD, per germline (reference sequence). With V trimmed by 4 bases and J by 4 bases, 14 bases remained unmatched. The CDR3 DNA reads TGCGCCAGCAGTGTGAATCGGCGGGAGGCCCCATCAGAGACCCAGTACTTC. Its translation is CASSVNRREAPSETQYF.

V usage is TRBV27 and J usage is TRBJ2-1, with D unresolved. The CDR3 length is 14 residues. CDR1 MNHEY and CDR2 SMNVEV come from the germline V gene (reference sequence). V was cut by 5 bases and J by 7 bases, with 15 bases left in between. The CDR3 DNA sequence: TGTGCCAGCAGTCCTGTGGGCCCTCGGAATGAGCAGTTCTTC. As protein: CASSPVGPRNEQFF.

The chain has TRBV5-6 and TRBJ2-7; D might be TRBD2 (7 bases). This CDR3 has 18 amino acids. Germline CDR1 is SGHDT and CDR2 is YYEEEE. Trimming stripped 4 bases from V and 2 bases from J, with 25 bases between. The CDR3 nucleotides read TGTGCCAGCAGCCGGAGGGGGAGGGCTGTGTCGAGGCCCTACGAGCAGTACTTC. This encodes CASSRRGRAVSRPYEQYF.

The chain combines TRBV28 with TRBJ1-2; tentatively, D is TRBD1 (6 bases). Germline V gene lookup returns CDR1 MDHEN and CDR2 SYDVKM. The CDR3 length is 17 residues. Trimming pared 2 bases from V and 5 bases from J, leaving 21 bases between. This CDR3 reads CASSLGGGGSPFYGYTF. The CDR3 DNA reads TGTGCCAGCAGTTTAGGAGGGGGGGGGTCTCCCTTTTATGGCTACACCTTC.

The chain joins TRBV19 to TRBJ2-2; 9 positions agree with TRBD2. This CDR3 has 15 amino acids. Germline V gene lookup returns CDR1 LNHDA and CDR2 SQIVND (reference sequence). J gave up 5 bases and V 7 bases, and 8 bases lay outside the gene matches. The CDR3 DNA follows: TGTGCCAGTAATCCTAGCGGGATTCGAACCGGGGAGCTGTTTTTT. Protein: CASNPSGIRTGELFF. Variable domain in full (rest from reference TRBV19 and TRBJ2-2): DGGITQSPKYLFRKEGQNVTLSCEQNLNHDAMYWYRQDPGQGLRLIYYSQIVNDFQKGDIAEGYSVSREKKESFPLTVTSAQKNPTAFYLCASNPSGIRTGELFFGEGSRLTVL.

In nucleotides, the CDR3 is TGTGCCAGCAGCGCCGGACTAGCGGGACGCACAGATACGCAGTATTTT. It encodes CASSAGLAGRTDTQYF. V gene TRBV9 combines with J gene TRBJ2-3, with 12 nucleotides matching TRBD2. Germline V gene sequence: CDR1 SGDLS, CDR2 YYNGEE. This CDR3 contains 16 residues. Losses at the gene ends were 3 bases for V and 1 base for J; bases not matched to a gene: 3.

This sequence joins TRBV5-8 and TRBJ2-1; no reliable D call. V lost 0 bases and J lost 5, with 9 bases in between. In germline, CDR1 is SGHTS, CDR2 YDEGEE. The CDR3 is 14 amino acids. The DNA for the CDR3 is TGTGCCAGCAGCTTGGGTCAGTTGAACAATGAGCAGTTCTTC. This translates into CASSLGQLNNEQFF.